Below are 20 T cell receptor beta chains sequenced from a single sample in a study of shared clonotypes between healthy human individuals. Profiling relied on immunoSEQ multiplex PCR, and the TCRdb table lists in-frame clones only, not all of them. The sample has about 680,000 clones; approximately 90% are singletons. CD45RO-negative cells were positively selected for CCR7, leaving out terminally differentiated effector memory CD45RA+ cells. Sequences were obtained from naive CD8+ T cells sorted from blood. The receptors originated from a man aged 25-40 years in good health.

This chain joins TRBV7-3 and TRBJ2-5, with 9 bases that match TRBD1. From germline, CDR1 is SGHTA and CDR2 FQGTGA. J gave up 5 bases and V 5 bases, and 9 bases lay outside the gene matches. The CDR3 covers 15 residues. The CDR3 nucleotides are TGTGCCAGCAGCCTTACAGGGGGCCAATTTGAGACCCAGTACTTC. The encoded protein is CASSLTGGQFETQYF.

The chain employs TRBV5-6 and TRBJ1-4; 7 nucleotides agree with TRBD1. From germline, CDR1 is SGHDT and CDR2 YYEEEE. The V and J ends lost 4 bases and 7 bases, in that order; junction bases with no gene match: 4. The CDR3 runs 13 residues. CDR3 sequence reads: CASSTDRVEKLFF. CDR3 nucleotides: TGTGCCAGCAGCACAGACAGGGTTGAAAAACTGTTTTTT.

The chain has TRBV6-4 and TRBJ2-7; either TRBD1 or TRBD2 may supply D (5 bases each). V shed 0 bases and J shed 6 bases, with 9 bases lying between them. The CDR3 is 13 amino acids. CDR1 is MRHNA, CDR2 SNTAGT, per germline. The DNA for the CDR3 is TGTGCCAGCAGTGACTCGTGGGGGAGCGAGCAGTACTTC. Amino acid sequence: CASSDSWGSEQYF.

V and J are TRBV27 and TRBJ1-5; perhaps TRBD1 as D (6 bases). The germline gives CDR1 MNHEY, CDR2 SMNVEV (reference sequence). V was clipped by 6 bases and J by 7 bases, with 19 bases between them. The CDR3 length is 15 residues. CDR3 coding DNA: TGTGCCAGCAGCAAAAACAGGGATGGGTGGCAGCCCCAGCATTTT. Protein sequence: CASSKNRDGWQPQHF.

V gene TRBV29-1 combines with J gene TRBJ2-1, with TRBD2 as a possible D gene (5 bases). Between the trimmed V and J ends, which lost 0 bases and 7 bases, there was a span of 10 bases. CDR1 and CDR2 (germline): SQVTM, ANQGSEA. This CDR3 is built from 13 residues. The CDR3: CSVEDGERNEQFF. The CDR3 DNA is TGCAGCGTTGAAGACGGGGAGAGGAATGAGCAGTTCTTC.

This rearrangement joins TRBV9 to TRBJ2-1; 9 bases match TRBD2. Germline V gives CDR1 SGDLS, CDR2 YYNGEE. CDR3 size: 18 residues. Unmatched junction bases numbered 7, after V lost 0 bases and J lost 0 bases. CDR3 sequence: CASSVGLAGTSSYNEQFF. Here the CDR3 DNA reads TGTGCCAGCAGCGTAGGCCTAGCGGGAACTAGCTCCTACAATGAGCAGTTCTTC.

The chain combines TRBV11-2 with TRBJ2-7, with a tentative D call TRBD1 (6 bases). Between the trimmed V and J ends, which lost 0 bases and 6 bases, there was a span of 12 bases. CDR3 size: 14 residues. Germline V CDR1 and CDR2: SGHAT, FQNNGV. CDR3 nucleotides: TGTGCCAGCAGCTTAGAGTGGGGGCTGGGCGAGCAGTACTTC. Translation gives CASSLEWGLGEQYF.

This clone was detected once. The rearrangement uses TRBV2 and TRBJ1-1; D might be TRBD1 (5 bases). V was shortened by 10 bases and J by 5 bases, with 8 bases between the two germline ends. Looked up from germline, CDR1 is SNHLY and CDR2 is FYNNEI. This CDR3 comprises 10 residues. CDR3 protein: CATRTTEAFF. CDR3 DNA sequence: TGTGCCACCAGGACAACTGAAGCTTTCTTT.

CDR3 protein: CASRNRGVDEQYF. In DNA, the CDR3 is TGTGCCAGCAGAAACAGGGGCGTGGACGAGCAGTACTTC. This chain joins TRBV6-6 and TRBJ2-7; 7 positions agree with TRBD1. V gave up 6 bases and J gave up 5 bases; unmatched junction bases: 7. The CDR3 is 13 amino acids. CDR1 is MNHNY and CDR2 is SVGAGI in the germline V gene (reference sequence).

The V call is TRBV27, the J call TRBJ1-2; 7 nucleotides line up with TRBD1. Germline V gene sequence: CDR1 MNHEY, CDR2 SMNVEV (reference sequence). The CDR3 consists of 15 residues. Trimming at V came to 4 bases and at J to 5 bases, leaving 10 bases not matched to a gene. CDR3 residues: CASSSIQGPTYGYTF. CDR3 DNA sequence: TGTGCCAGCAGTTCTATACAGGGGCCAACGTATGGCTACACCTTC.

CDR3 in amino acids: CASSFPPTGQDLLDTQYF. Here the CDR3 DNA reads TGTGCCAGCAGTTTTCCCCCCACCGGACAGGACCTTCTAGATACGCAGTATTTT. This chain joins TRBV28 and TRBJ2-3; TRBD1 aligns across 7 bases. The J segment lost 5 bases and the V segment lost 3 bases, leaving 17 bases of the junction unmatched. This CDR3 has 18 amino acids. Germline V CDR1 and CDR2: MDHEN, SYDVKM.

The chain employs TRBV27 and TRBJ1-5, with D unclear. Germline lookup yields CDR1 MNHEY and CDR2 SMNVEV (reference sequence). Trimming cost V 4 bases and J 0 bases, with 7 bases left between them. This CDR3 comprises 14 residues. CDR3 sequence reads: CASSWQHSNQPQHF. Written as DNA, the CDR3 is TGTGCCAGCAGTTGGCAGCATAGCAATCAGCCCCAGCATTTT.

This chain links TRBV6-6 with TRBJ1-1, with a weak D call TRBD1 (6 bases). Germline CDR1 and CDR2: MNHNY and SVGAGI (reference sequence). The CDR3 runs 15 residues. The germline V and J ends were trimmed by 6 bases and 1 base, with 15 bases remaining between them. CDR3 nucleotide sequence: TGTGCCAGCAGAGGGGGTATCGGGGAGAACACTGAAGCTTTCTTT. Protein product: CASRGGIGENTEAFF.

The chain has TRBV7-9 and TRBJ1-1; D not certain. The CDR3 contains 13 residues. Trimming removed 7 bases from V and 4 bases from J, with 13 bases in between. CDR1 SEHNR and CDR2 FQNEAQ come from the germline V gene (reference sequence). CDR3 sequence: CASNSTGGTEAFF. CDR3 nucleotide sequence: TGTGCCAGCAACTCGACGGGAGGCACTGAAGCTTTCTTT.

The chain combines TRBV7-6 with TRBJ2-7; TRBD2 matches 11 bases. The trim removed 5 bases at V and 4 bases at J, leaving 4 bases unmatched. Germline lookup yields CDR1 SGHVS and CDR2 FNYEAQ. The CDR3 runs to 14 residues. Here the CDR3 reads CASSPSGRYYEQYF. CDR3 nucleotide sequence: TGTGCCAGCAGCCCTAGCGGGAGGTATTACGAGCAGTACTTC.

J is TRBJ2-7 and V is TRBV29-1; 9 positions match TRBD2. The CDR3 is made up of 14 amino acids. The J segment lost 2 bases and the V segment lost 3 bases, leaving 5 bases of the junction unmatched. Per germline, CDR1 SQVTM and CDR2 ANQGSEA. In DNA form, the CDR3 reads TGCAGCGTTGACTTGCTAGCGGGGACCTACGAGCAGTACTTC. Protein: CSVDLLAGTYEQYF.

V is TRBV11-2 and J is TRBJ2-7, with D possibly matching TRBD2 (6 bases). Between the trimmed V and J ends, which lost 2 bases and 3 bases, there was a span of 11 bases. In germline, CDR1 is SGHAT, CDR2 FQNNGV. The CDR3 spans 14 residues. The CDR3 DNA reads as TGTGCCAGCAGCTTAAGGAGCGGGTACTACGAGCAGTACTTC. The encoded protein is CASSLRSGYYEQYF.

This chain's CDR3 is CASIPKGGVSSYNEQFF. CDR3 DNA sequence: TGTGCCAGCATCCCTAAAGGGGGGGTTAGCTCCTACAATGAGCAGTTCTTC. V gene TRBV7-9 combines with J gene TRBJ2-1; D is perhaps TRBD2 (7 bases). Deletions cut 7 bases from V and 0 bases from J, with 19 bases between. This CDR3 region has 17 residues. CDR1 is SEHNR, CDR2 FQNEAQ, per germline (reference sequence).

A note on this clone: The same CDR3 is also encoded by other DNA sequences in this sample. This chain connects TRBV6-5 to TRBJ2-5; D is unresolved. CDR1 is MNHEY and CDR2 is SVGAGI in the germline V gene. The CDR3 loop spans 12 amino acids. V lost 0 bases and J 2 bases, leaving 1 base between the germline ends. The CDR3 reads CASSYSQETQYF. The DNA for the CDR3 is TGTGCCAGCAGTTACTCTCAAGAGACCCAGTACTTC.

The chain uses TRBV9 and TRBJ2-2, with 9 bases that match TRBD2. V was clipped by 4 bases and J by 3 bases; unmatched bases: 16. Germline CDR1 and CDR2: SGDLS and YYNGEE. This CDR3 contains 19 residues. The CDR3 spells CASSYPSTLAGAHTGELFF. The CDR3 region has the DNA TGTGCCAGCAGCTACCCCTCGACCTTAGCGGGAGCTCACACCGGGGAGCTGTTTTTT.